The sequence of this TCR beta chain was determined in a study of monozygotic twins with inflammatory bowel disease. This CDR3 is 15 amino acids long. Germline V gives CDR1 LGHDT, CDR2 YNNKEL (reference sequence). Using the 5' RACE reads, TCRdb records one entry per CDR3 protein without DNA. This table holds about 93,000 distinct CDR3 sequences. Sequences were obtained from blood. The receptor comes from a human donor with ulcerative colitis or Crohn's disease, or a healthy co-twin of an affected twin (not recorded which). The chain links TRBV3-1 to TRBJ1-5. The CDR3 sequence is CASSQAGKSNQPQHF.